This entry concerns a single TCR beta chain. This CDR3 is built from 14 residues. Germline CDR1 is ENHRY and CDR2 is SYGVKD. These data belong to a study of monozygotic twins with inflammatory bowel disease. After re-calling the 5' RACE reads, TCRdb lists one entry per CDR3 protein, DNA absent. This repertoire includes 140,000 to 150,000 distinct CDR3 sequences. The V and J genes are TRBV10-3 and TRBJ2-3; the TRBD1 assignment by TCRdb is unverifiable without DNA. Specimen: blood. This TCR was sampled from a human donor with ulcerative colitis or Crohn's disease, or a healthy co-twin of an affected twin (not recorded which). CDR3 sequence: CAIRAGTDTDTQYF.